This T cell receptor (beta chain) was observed in a study of blood T cells in healthy people across ages. The study's findings and limits: More naive CD4+ cells and higher diversity marked long-lived donors relative to aged donors.

This CDR3 region has 14 residues. CDR1 is SGHTA and CDR2 is FQGNSA in the germline V gene. Together with a sample-barcoded 5' primer, a J-beta primer mix was included in a second PCR lasting roughly 6 to 12 cycles. CDR3-containing paired-end reads numbered at least 3 million in each sample. A single record per CDR3 protein comes from TCRdb applying MiXCR to the 5' RACE reads. The sample lists over a million distinct CDR3 sequences, 42% seen once, with less than 8% in the top ten. As for this clonotype: The antigen remains unidentified. Mismatch with germline at one junction end may stem from a read error.

The source of this sequence is a woman between 18 and 30 years old in good health. This chain uses TRBV7-2 with TRBJ2-5, with 8 bases matching TRBD1. Sequenced: blood. CDR3 protein: CASSSRTGQGTQYF. CDR3 coding DNA: TGTGCCAGCAGCTCCCGGACAGGGCAAGGGACCCAGTACTTC.